A single sample is the source of the 11 T cell receptor beta chains below, sequenced in a study of neurological immune-mediated disorders. TCRdb called the 5' RACE reads again in MiXCR, with one record for every CDR3 protein. Among around 48,000 distinct CDR3 sequences listed, around a tenth were seen once. Material for sequencing was PBMCs. These TCRs come from a woman aged 40 to 50 with HTLV-1-associated myelopathy (HAM/TSP).

This clonotype appeared many times. The gene calls are TRBV7-2 and TRBJ2-3, with D maybe TRBD1 (5 bases). Deletions cut 5 bases from V and 3 bases from J, with 15 bases between. Per germline, CDR1 SGHTA and CDR2 FQGNSA. The CDR3 length is 15 residues. CDR3 in amino acids: CASSLRTRATDTQYF. The CDR3 region has the DNA TGTGCCAGCAGCCTCCGGACACGGGCAACAGATACGCAGTATTTT.

This clonotype was seen many times. The genes are TRBV25-1 and TRBJ1-2; TRBD1 matches 10 bases. The length of the CDR3 is 19 residues. Germline trimming cut 0 bases from V and 5 bases from J; bases unmatched to any gene: 15. Germline values: CDR1 MGHDK, CDR2 SYGVNS. CDR3 sequence: CASSEYNSFGTGAPYGYTF. CDR3 coding DNA: TGTGCCAGCAGTGAATATAACTCTTTCGGGACAGGGGCCCCTTATGGCTACACCTTC.

There are many counts of this clonotype. The rearrangement joins TRBV6-2 or TRBV6-3 to TRBJ2-7; D is possibly TRBD1 or TRBD2 (5 bases each). The germline V gene encodes CDR1 MNHEY and CDR2 SVGEGT. The CDR3 is 13 residues long. The V end lost 1 base, the J end lost 5 bases, and 9 bases lay between the germline ends. The CDR3 sequence is CASSYWGTDEQYF. DNA of the CDR3: TGTGCCAGCAGTTACTGGGGGACCGACGAGCAGTACTTC.

In this sample, this clonotype turned up many times. The chain uses TRBV4-1 and TRBJ1-5, with a tentative D call TRBD1 (5 bases). V dropped 1 base and J dropped 7 bases, with 14 bases sitting between them. Germline CDR1 MGHRA, CDR2 YSYEKL. The CDR3 length is 15 residues. The CDR3 loop reads CASSQGFGTRQPQHF. Written as DNA, the CDR3 is TGCGCCAGCAGCCAAGGTTTCGGGACGAGGCAGCCCCAGCATTTT.

This clonotype was counted many times. This chain uses TRBV20-1 with TRBJ1-2; D is uncertain. Per the germline V gene, CDR1 is DFQATT and CDR2 is SNEGSKA (reference sequence). Trimming shortened V by 5 bases and J by 3 bases, and 7 bases separated the two germline ends. This CDR3 contains 11 residues. The CDR3 region has the DNA TGCAGTGCTGGCGTCGACTATGGCTACACCTTC. This translates into CSAGVDYGYTF.

V gene TRBV10-3 combines with J gene TRBJ2-1, with a tentative D call TRBD1 (6 bases). The last part of the DNA fits TRBJ2-7 better; the J call may be wrong. This CDR3 has 15 residues. The germline V gene has CDR1 ENHRY and CDR2 SYGVKD. CDR3 amino acids: CAISSASGRGYEQYF. CDR3 coding DNA: TGTGCCATCAGTTCTGCCTCAGGCAGGGGCTATGAGCAGTACTTC.

This clonotype was counted many times. The V call is TRBV27, the J call TRBJ2-3; D is ambiguous. The CDR3 contains 14 residues. The V gene's germline CDR1 is MNHEY and CDR2 SMNVEV (reference sequence). Trimming cost V 2 bases and J 0 bases, with 6 bases left between them. CDR3 protein: CASSLRISTDTQYF. CDR3 nucleotides: TGTGCCAGCAGTTTACGGATTAGCACAGATACGCAGTATTTT.

This sequence joins TRBV5-4 and TRBJ2-5, with unresolved D. Germline CDR1 SGHNT, CDR2 YYREEE (reference sequence). The CDR3 has 13 amino acids. The ends were cut back, 0 bases at V and 3 bases at J, with 6 bases in the middle. CDR3 bases: TGTGCCAGCAGCTTGGTAAGCGAAGAGACCCAGTACTTC. It specifies CASSLVSEETQYF.

This clonotype was recorded many times. J is TRBJ1-2 and V is TRBV29-1, with D unclear. Trimming took off 7 bases at V and 8 bases at J, with 8 bases between the two ends. CDR1 is SQVTM and CDR2 is ANQGSEA in the germline V gene. The CDR3 has 9 residues. CDR3 nucleotide sequence: TGCAGCGCCCGACCAGGCTACACCTTC. It codes for CSARPGYTF.

This clonotype appeared many times. This sequence joins TRBV5-1 and TRBJ2-3; D is undetermined. The CDR3 sequence is 15 residues long. In germline, CDR1 is SGHRS, CDR2 YFSETQ. V was trimmed by 1 base and J by 1 base, leaving 10 bases between them. For the CDR3, the DNA is TGCGCCAGCAGCTTGCGCCTTATGGGCACAGATACGCAGTATTTT. Translation: CASSLRLMGTDTQYF.

This clonotype was seen at least ten times. The chain has TRBV5-1 and TRBJ1-4; 7 bases are a match to TRBD1. The CDR3 contains 15 residues. Per germline, CDR1 SGHRS and CDR2 YFSETQ. V lost 5 bases and J lost 5; bases outside the gene matches: 9. CDR3 protein: CASRMAGGENEKLFF. CDR3 sequence (DNA): TGCGCCAGCAGAATGGCAGGGGGGGAGAATGAAAAACTGTTTTTT.